The source of this TCR beta chain is a study of blood T cell repertoires in COVID-19. Study context: T cells, B-cell-depleted T cells, or PBMCs provided the cDNA or gDNA that served as material.

Sequencing used immunoSEQ multiplex PCR; TCRdb keeps in-frame clones, though not all of them. The profile shows over 25,000 clones, about 83% of them singletons. The CDR3 covers 13 residues. The germline CDR1 and CDR2 sequences are SGHNT and YENEEA. Losses at the gene ends were 5 bases for V and 8 bases for J; bases not matched to a gene: 0. The sequence derives from a man aged 70-80 years with acute or convalescent COVID-19. This chain joins TRBV11-3 and TRBJ2-3; TRBD2 matches at 14 bases. The source material was peripheral blood. This chain's CDR3 is CASSGTSGGTQYF. Here the CDR3 DNA reads TGTGCCAGCAGCGGGACTAGCGGGGGTACGCAGTATTTT.